Sequencing of this T cell receptor (beta chain) was carried out in a study of read filtering for tumor transcriptome and immune sequencing. For the study at large: Mean patient age was roughly 66 years, range about 45 to 85; approximately 17 male, some 15 female. DNase treatment preceded whole-transcriptome library preparation.

Study-wide results and limits: Dropping single-read clonotypes raised IR-seq and RNA-seq shared-clonotype correlation. Compared with RNA-seq, IR-seq gave much higher clonotype depth and reliability.

This library used roughly 400 ng RNA and molecular barcoded adaptors spanning alpha/delta and beta/gamma chains. TCRdb redid the calling of the reads with MiXCR, one entry per CDR3 protein. The sample includes about 24,000 distinct CDR3 sequences, roughly 23% seen only once; the top ten take around 47%. This clonotype was seen more than once but under ten times. Its specificity is unknown. The junction does not match germline at one end; this may be a read error. The sequenced sample consisted of a population of CD138-negative cells sorted from bone marrow. The receptor comes from a donor at least 40 years old with multiple myeloma.

As DNA, the CDR3 is TGCGCCTGCAGCCTTAGGACAGGGGAAGAGACCCAGTACTTC. Encoded protein: CACSLRTGEETQYF. This sequence joins TRBV5-1 and TRBJ2-5; TRBD1 agrees at 9 bases. The CDR3 sequence is 14 residues long. Germline CDR1 is SGHRS and CDR2 is YFSETQ.